Listed here are 6 T cell receptor beta chains from one sample, sequenced in a study of T cells in Graves' hyperthyroidism and ophthalmopathy. RNA transcripts yielded amplified TCR beta CDR3 regions. First-round RT-PCR with HTBI primers amplified the TCR CDR3 region. TCRdb redid the calling of the multiplex PCR reads with MiXCR, one entry per CDR3 protein. The table has about 570,000 distinct CDR3 sequences, just over 45% seen once. Specimen: peripheral blood or thyroid tissue (not recorded which). Receptors originate from an adult woman with Graves' disease, either hyperthyroidism or ophthalmopathy (not recorded which).

As concerns this clonotype: A junction end diverges from the germline sequence, so it may reflect a read error. The chain recombines TRBV7-9 with TRBJ2-5, with 8 bases identical to TRBD1. This CDR3 is built from 15 residues. CDR1 and CDR2 (germline): SEHNR, FQNEAQ (reference sequence). CDR3: CASSRLGDRQETQYF. CDR3 DNA: TGCGCCAGCAGCCGGTTAGGGGACAGGCAAGAGACCCAGTACTTC.

Ten or more counts support this clonotype. One end of the junction fails to match germline, which may point to a read error. This chain connects TRBV7-7 to TRBJ2-5; D gene uncertain. The CDR3 runs to 14 residues. CDR1 SSHAT and CDR2 FNYEAQ come from the germline V gene (reference sequence). The CDR3 DNA reads TGTGCTAGCAGCTTAGACATGACCAAGAGAACCCAGTACTTC. Residues: CASSLDMTKRTQYF.

The chain couples TRBV10-1 to TRBJ1-3, with TRBD1 identical over 8 bases. V gave up 8 bases and J gave up 3 bases; unmatched junction bases: 3. The CDR3 has 13 amino acids. The V gene's germline CDR1 is WNHNN and CDR2 SYGVQD (reference sequence). DNA for the CDR3: TGCGCCAGCCCCGACAGGGGTGGAAACACCATATATTTT. This encodes CASPDRGGNTIYF.

This clonotype occurred a few times. The rearrangement uses TRBV5-8 and TRBJ1-5; D may be TRBD1 (5 bases). Trimming pared 5 bases from V and 5 bases from J, leaving 14 bases between. CDR1 and CDR2 (germline): SGHTS, YDEGEE. The CDR3 consists of 14 residues. The CDR3 DNA sequence: TGTGCCAGCAGGAAGAGGGGTTCGGATCAGCCCCAGCATTTT. Encoded protein: CASRKRGSDQPQHF.

V gene TRBV7-9 combines with J gene TRBJ2-2; TRBD2 matches at 7 bases. Germline CDR1 SEHNR, CDR2 FQNEAQ (reference sequence). The CDR3 spans 14 residues. V dropped 6 bases and J dropped 6; count of bases not matched to a gene: 7. CDR3 bases: TGTGCCAGCAGTTGGCCGGGAGGCTCCGGGGAGCTGTTTTTT. Its translation: CASSWPGGSGELFF.

This chain links TRBV14 with TRBJ2-2; D is possibly TRBD1 (5 bases). The V gene's germline CDR1 is SGHDN and CDR2 FVKESK. CDR3 size: 15 residues. The V end lost 4 bases, the J end lost 3 bases, and 12 bases lay between the germline ends. The CDR3 loop reads CASSPYRWDTGELFF. The CDR3 DNA is TGTGCCAGCAGCCCATACAGGTGGGACACCGGGGAGCTGTTTTTT. The complete variable domain, with remaining parts taken from reference TRBV14 and TRBJ2-2, reads EAGVTQFPSHSVIEKGQTVTLRCDPISGHDNLYWYRRVMGKEIKFLLHFVKESKQDESGMPNNRFLAERTGGTYSTLKVQPAELEDSGVYFCASSPYRWDTGELFFGEGSRLTVL.